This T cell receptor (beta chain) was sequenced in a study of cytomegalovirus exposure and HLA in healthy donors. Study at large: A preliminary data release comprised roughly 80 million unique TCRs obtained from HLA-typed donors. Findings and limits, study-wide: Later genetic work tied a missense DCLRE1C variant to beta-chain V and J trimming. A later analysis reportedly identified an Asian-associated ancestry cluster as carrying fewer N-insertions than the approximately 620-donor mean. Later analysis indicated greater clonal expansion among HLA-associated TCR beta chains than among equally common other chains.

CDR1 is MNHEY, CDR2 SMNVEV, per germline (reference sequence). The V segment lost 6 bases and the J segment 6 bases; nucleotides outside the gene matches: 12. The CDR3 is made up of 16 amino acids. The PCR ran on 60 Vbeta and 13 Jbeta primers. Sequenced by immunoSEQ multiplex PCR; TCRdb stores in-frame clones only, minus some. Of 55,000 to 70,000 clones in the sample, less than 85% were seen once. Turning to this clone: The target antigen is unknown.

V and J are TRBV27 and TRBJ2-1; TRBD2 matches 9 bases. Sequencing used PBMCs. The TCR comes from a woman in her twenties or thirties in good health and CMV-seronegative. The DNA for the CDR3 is TGTGCCAGCAGAATCAATGGAGTAGCGGGAGCCAATGAGCAGTTCTTC. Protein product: CASRINGVAGANEQFF.